The 6 T cell receptor beta chains below were found in one sample sequenced in a study of identical twins. TCRdb re-called the 5' RACE reads with MiXCR, one entry per CDR3 protein. The repertoire holds around 230,000 distinct CDR3 sequences, with 6.5% as singletons. These data were likewise used in another study, on T cells expressing NK-cell markers.

The sample taken for sequencing was CD8+ T cells sorted from blood. Receptor source: a woman aged 18-29 years in good health.

Notes on this clonotype: One base away lies a much larger clone, so this may be a sequencing read error. The chain uses TRBV27 and TRBJ2-7; no clear D. TRBJ2-1 matches the DNA end more closely, so the J call is doubtful. Germline CDR1 is MNHEY and CDR2 is SMNVEV (reference sequence). The CDR3 length is 12 residues. The DNA for the CDR3 is TGTGCCAGCGGCGTCGTCCCCTACGAGCAGTTCTTC. Its translation: CASGVVPYEQFF.

This sequence joins TRBV6-5 and TRBJ2-5; D is unclear. Trimming left V 10 bases short and J 4 bases short, with 10 bases between. The CDR3 extends over 11 amino acids. Germline V gives CDR1 MNHEY, CDR2 SVGAGI. The CDR3 here is CATTRGETQYF. Here the CDR3 DNA reads TGTGCCACCACCCGTGGAGAGACCCAGTACTTC.

The sample holds many counts of this clonotype. This chain joins TRBV7-9 and TRBJ1-2; D is perhaps TRBD1 (5 bases). Germline V gives CDR1 SEHNR, CDR2 FQNEAQ (reference sequence). The CDR3 sequence is 17 residues long. Trimming cost V 5 bases and J 4 bases, with 23 bases left between them. For the CDR3, the DNA is TGTGCCAGCAGCCCGGGGGGATTGCTGGAGGTTCCCTATGGCTACACCTTC. Encoded protein: CASSPGGLLEVPYGYTF.

In its sample, this clonotype was seen a few times. The V gene is TRBV6-1, the J gene TRBJ1-1; 10 bases agree with TRBD1. The CDR3 totals 14 residues. Germline CDR1 reads MNHNS; CDR2 reads SASEGT. The V and J ends lost 6 bases and 10 bases, in that order; junction bases with no gene match: 11. The CDR3: CASSLPGQGTRAFF. In DNA, the CDR3 is TGTGCCAGCAGCCTCCCGGGACAGGGGACTAGAGCTTTCTTT.

This clonotype showed up just a few times. V is TRBV7-8 and J is TRBJ2-7; TRBD2 might be the D (5 bases). The CDR3 totals 12 residues. CDR1 and CDR2 from the germline V gene are SGHVS and FQNEAQ. V dropped 6 bases and J dropped 6 bases, with 12 bases sitting between them. This CDR3 is CASSSAGREQYF. The CDR3 DNA reads as TGTGCCAGCAGTTCCGCGGGTCGCGAGCAGTACTTC.

Only a few counts were recorded for this clonotype. The chain joins TRBV20-1 to TRBJ2-5, with a weak D call TRBD1 (6 bases). Trimming shortened V by 6 bases and J by 2 bases, and 13 bases separated the two germline ends. The CDR3 length is 13 residues. Germline CDR1 and CDR2: DFQATT and SNEGSKA (reference sequence). The CDR3 reads CSADGTPQETQYF. CDR3 nucleotide sequence: TGCAGTGCAGACGGGACACCTCAAGAGACCCAGTACTTC.